The 2 T cell receptor beta chains listed next were all sequenced from one sample in a study of molecular identifiers for immune sequencing clone quantification. TCRdb processed the PCR reads anew with MiXCR; each CDR3 protein has one entry. The sample lists some 680,000 distinct CDR3 sequences, 25% occurring once. Sequences were obtained from naive CD8+ T cells from blood, with Jurkat cell RNA spiked in. Subset of the sample: FACS-sorted CD8+CD4-CCR7+CD45RA+ naive T cells. The receptor set was obtained from a human donor in good health. Some libraries in this study had Jurkat cell RNA spiked in.

About this clonotype itself: A read error may account for a junction end that differs from germline. The chain has TRBV11-2 and TRBJ2-3; D gene ambiguous. The CDR3 loop spans 14 amino acids. Germline values: CDR1 SGHAT, CDR2 FQNNGV. DNA of the CDR3: TGTGCCGGCAGCCCAGCACCGGTAGCAGATACGCAGTATTTT. The encoded protein is CAGSPAPVADTQYF.

This clonotype was picked up a small number of times. The V call is TRBV6-6, the J call TRBJ2-7, with a possible D match to TRBD2 (6 bases). The V end was cut by 1 base, the J end by 7 bases, with 17 bases between. Germline lookup yields CDR1 MNHNY and CDR2 SVGAGI (reference sequence). The CDR3 length is 15 residues. CDR3 sequence reads: CASSYLKEGVGEQYF. The CDR3 region has the DNA TGTGCCAGCAGTTACTTAAAGGAGGGAGTCGGGGAGCAGTACTTC.